What follows describes a single T cell receptor (beta chain). Its antigen is unknown. This sample is drawn from a study of cytomegalovirus exposure and HLA in healthy donors. Study findings and constraints: Across donors, sequencing depth was assumed by presence/absence analyses to be roughly uniform.

CDR3 size: 13 residues. The germline V gene has CDR1 SGHVS and CDR2 FQNEAQ. Between the trimmed V and J ends, which lost 1 base and 3 bases, there was a span of 6 bases. PCR primers comprised 60 Vbeta and 13 Jbeta primers. This table comes from immunoSEQ multiplex PCR, and its TCRdb copy is limited to in-frame clones, with some not included. The profile shows 95,000 to 110,000 clones, approximately 66% of them singletons. The sequenced material came from PBMCs. V is TRBV7-8 and J is TRBJ2-5; maybe TRBD2 (5 bases). The origin of this receptor is a woman aged 50 to 60 in good health and CMV-seronegative. In DNA form, the CDR3 reads TGTGCCAGCAGCTTAGGGACTGAAGAGACCCAGTACTTC. Its protein product is CASSLGTEETQYF.